The clone carrying this TCR beta chain was seen many times. The data stem from a study of T-cell reconstitution after alpha-beta-depleted transplantation in children. V shed 5 bases, J shed 1 base, and the junction held 3 bases outside the gene matches. The germline V gene encodes CDR1 DFQATT and CDR2 SNEGSKA (reference sequence). This CDR3 is 14 amino acids long. A TCRbeta library incorporating unique molecular identifiers was prepared. TCRdb re-called the PCR reads through MiXCR, storing one row per CDR3 protein. The repertoire holds 200,000 to 250,000 distinct CDR3 sequences, with around 9.9% as singletons.

This sample comprised PBMCs, obtained before TCRalphabeta/CD19-depleted stem cell transplant. This rearrangement joins TRBV20-1 to TRBJ2-1; 9 bases fit TRBD2. The sequence derives from a child less than two years old with acute myeloid leukemia, due to receive a stem cell transplant. The CDR3 sequence is CSAETSGSYNEQFF. The CDR3, as DNA: TGCAGTGCTGAAACTAGCGGGTCCTACAATGAGCAGTTCTTC.